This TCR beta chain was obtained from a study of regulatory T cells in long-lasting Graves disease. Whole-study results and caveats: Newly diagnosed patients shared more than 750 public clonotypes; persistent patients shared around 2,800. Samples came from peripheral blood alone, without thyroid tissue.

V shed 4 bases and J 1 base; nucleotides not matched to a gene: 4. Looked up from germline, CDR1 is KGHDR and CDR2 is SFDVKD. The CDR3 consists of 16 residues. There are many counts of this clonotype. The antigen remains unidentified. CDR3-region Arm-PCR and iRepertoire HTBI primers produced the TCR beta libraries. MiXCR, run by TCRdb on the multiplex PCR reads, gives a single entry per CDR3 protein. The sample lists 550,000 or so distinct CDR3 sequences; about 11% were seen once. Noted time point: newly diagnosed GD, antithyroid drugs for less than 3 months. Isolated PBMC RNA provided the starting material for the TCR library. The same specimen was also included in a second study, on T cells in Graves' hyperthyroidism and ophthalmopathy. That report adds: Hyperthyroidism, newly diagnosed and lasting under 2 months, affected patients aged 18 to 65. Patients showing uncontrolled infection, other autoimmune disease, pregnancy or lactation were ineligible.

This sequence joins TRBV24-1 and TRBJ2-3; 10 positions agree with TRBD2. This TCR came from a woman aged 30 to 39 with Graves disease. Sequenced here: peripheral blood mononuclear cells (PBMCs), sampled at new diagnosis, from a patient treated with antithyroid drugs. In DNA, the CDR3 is TGTGCCACCAGTGACTTAGCGGGAGGCCGCACAGATACGCAGTATTTT. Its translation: CATSDLAGGRTDTQYF.